One and the same sample provided the 3 T cell receptor beta chains below, sequenced in a study of blood T cell repertoires in COVID-19. TCRdb keeps only in-frame clones here, not all; method: immunoSEQ multiplex PCR. The table includes 200,000 to 250,000 clones, roughly 80% detected once. Source material: peripheral blood. The receptors here all came from an elderly woman with COVID-19, enrolled during active disease.

This chain links TRBV5-1 with TRBJ2-5; a possible D gene is TRBD1 (5 bases). V was shortened by 7 bases and J by 5 bases, with 18 bases between the two germline ends. Germline V gene data show CDR1 as SGHRS and CDR2 as YFSETQ. This CDR3 spans 14 amino acids. The CDR3 region is CASSKGAPRETQYF. As DNA, the CDR3 is TGCGCCAGCTCGAAAGGGGCACCAAGGGAGACCCAGTACTTC.

In regard to this clone: Other DNA sequences in the same sample also yield this CDR3. The chain couples TRBV7-2 to TRBJ1-1; possibly TRBD1 for D (6 bases). The CDR3 is 14 amino acids. Germline CDR1 reads SGHTA; CDR2 reads FQGNSA. Trimming removed 5 bases from V and 4 bases from J, with 14 bases in between. CDR3 coding DNA: TGTGCCAGCAGCCCCAGCAGGGGATCCACTGAAGCTTTCTTT. Translated, it gives CASSPSRGSTEAFF.

This clone was found once. The V and J genes are TRBV30 and TRBJ1-1; 8 positions agree with TRBD1. This CDR3 is built from 13 residues. CDR1 and CDR2 from the germline V gene are GTSNPN and SVGIG (reference sequence). V lost 1 base and J lost 5; bases outside the gene matches: 3. The CDR3 DNA reads TGTGCCTGGAGTGGACAGGGGTGGACTGAAGCTTTCTTT. Translated, it gives CAWSGQGWTEAFF. The complete variable domain, with remaining parts taken from reference TRBV30 and TRBJ1-1, reads SQTIHQWPATLVQPVGSPLSLECTVEGTSNPNLYWYRQAAGRGLQLLFYSVGIGQISSEVPQNLSASRPQDRQFILSSKKLLLSDSGFYLCAWSGQGWTEAFFGQGTRLTVV.